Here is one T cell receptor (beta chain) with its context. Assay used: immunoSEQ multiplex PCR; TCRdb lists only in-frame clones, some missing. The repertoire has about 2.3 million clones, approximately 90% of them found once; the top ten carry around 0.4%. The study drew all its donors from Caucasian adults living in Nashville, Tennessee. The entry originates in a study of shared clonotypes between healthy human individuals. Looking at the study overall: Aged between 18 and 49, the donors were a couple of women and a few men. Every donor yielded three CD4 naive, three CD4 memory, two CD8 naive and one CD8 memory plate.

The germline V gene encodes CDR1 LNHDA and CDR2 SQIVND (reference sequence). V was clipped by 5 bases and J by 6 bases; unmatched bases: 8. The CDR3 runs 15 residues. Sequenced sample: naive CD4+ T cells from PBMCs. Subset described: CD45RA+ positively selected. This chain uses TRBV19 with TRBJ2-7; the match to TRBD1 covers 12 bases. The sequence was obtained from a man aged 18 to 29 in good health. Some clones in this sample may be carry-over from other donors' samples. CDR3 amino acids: CASSESGTGGTEQYF. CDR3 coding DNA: TGTGCCAGTAGTGAATCAGGGACAGGGGGCACCGAGCAGTACTTC.